These T cell receptor beta chains were read from a single sample in a study of immune evolution from preneoplasia to lung adenocarcinoma. The repertoire was sequenced with immunoSEQ multiplex PCR; TCRdb's copy has only in-frame clones and lacks some. This table holds more than 6,500 clones, roughly 79% found once. Source material: FFPE adjacent normal lung tissue. These receptors all stem from a person aged 65-85 years with lung adenocarcinoma. Both conserved end residues are part of each CDR3. D genes are given only for firm matches. Size is stated for part of the rows, as once, few or many counts, or as a class when the clone is expanded.

>.|12|TRBV7-9|TRBJ1-1|once
CASSLKAGEAFF
TGTGCCAGCAGCTTAAAGGCAGGTGAAGCTTTCTTT
>.|15|TRBV28|TRBJ1-4|.
CASSLQDGINEKLFF
TGTGCCAGCAGTTTACAGGACGGGATTAATGAAAAACTGTTTTTT
>TRBD1|14|TRBV6-6|TRBJ2-7|.
CASSAGQGSYEQYF
TGTGCCAGCAGTGCCGGACAGGGGAGCTACGAGCAGTACTTC
>.|15|TRBV5-1|TRBJ2-2|.
CASSGIPLNTGELFF
TGCGCCAGCAGCGGTATACCTCTGAACACCGGGGAGCTGTTTTTT
>TRBD1|15|TRBV27|TRBJ2-1|.
CASNTRQGALNEQFF
TGTGCCAGCAACACCCGACAGGGGGCGCTCAATGAGCAGTTCTTC
>.|13|TRBV11-2|TRBJ1-1|.
CASSKRGNTEAFF
TGTGCCAGCAGTAAAAGGGGTAACACTGAAGCTTTCTTT
>TRBD1|16|TRBV29-1|TRBJ2-3|.
CSVERGEGAGGDTQYF
TGCAGCGTTGAACGGGGAGAGGGGGCTGGGGGAGATACGCAGTATTTT
>.|13|TRBV4-1|TRBJ1-5|.
CASSQESGIAQHF
TGCGCCAGCAGCCAAGAATCGGGCATCGCCCAGCATTTT
>.|11|TRBV12-1|TRBJ1-5|.
CASSFSQPQHF
TGTGCCAGCAGCTTTAGTCAGCCCCAGCATTTT
>.|11|TRBV29-1|TRBJ1-1|.
CSVEGGAEAFF
TGCAGCGTTGAAGGTGGGGCTGAAGCTTTCTTT
>TRBD1|16|TRBV5-5|TRBJ2-7|few
CASSLAPTGGSYEQYF
TGTGCCAGCAGCTTGGCACCGACAGGGGGTAGCTACGAGCAGTACTTC
>.|13|TRBV5-4|TRBJ1-1|.
CASSLNWNTEAFF
TGTGCCAGCAGCTTGAACTGGAACACTGAAGCTTTCTTT
>TRBD2|15|TRBV7-2|TRBJ2-7|few
CASRTGLAGSYEQYF
TGTGCCAGCAGGACGGGACTAGCGGGGAGCTACGAGCAGTACTTC
>.|15|TRBV7-9|TRBJ1-4|.
CASSPGGATNEKLFF
TGTGCCAGCAGCCCGGGTGGGGCAACTAATGAAAAACTGTTTTTT
>.|14|TRBV5-4|TRBJ2-5|.
CASSFRGLRETQYF
TGTGCCAGCAGCTTTAGGGGATTACGAGAGACCCAGTACTTC
>TRBD1|16|TRBV5-4|TRBJ1-4|.
CASSSTTGAEGEKLFF
TGTGCCAGCAGCTCGACCACAGGGGCGGAAGGTGAAAAACTGTTTTTT
>.|17|TRBV7-8|TRBJ2-1|.
CASSFRRGPERNNEQFF
TGTGCCAGCAGCTTTCGACGGGGGCCTGAACGAAACAATGAGCAGTTCTTC
>.|13|TRBV30|TRBJ1-1|.
CAWKVVSNTEAFF
TGTGCCTGGAAGGTTGTGTCGAACACTGAAGCTTTCTTT
>TRBD1|13|TRBV6-6|TRBJ1-5|.
CASRRQGQQPQHF
TGTGCCAGCAGGAGACAGGGACAGCAGCCCCAGCATTTT
>.|17|TRBV28|TRBJ2-7|once
CASSPWGRGQGVNEQYF
TGTGCCAGCAGTCCATGGGGGCGGGGGCAGGGAGTCAACGAGCAGTACTTC
>TRBD1|13|TRBV6-1|TRBJ2-2|.
CAIDRVPTGELFF
TGTGCCATCGACAGGGTTCCCACCGGGGAGCTGTTTTTT
>.|14|TRBV27|TRBJ1-1|.
CASSVSWARNEAFF
TGTGCCAGCAGTGTGTCTTGGGCACGGAATGAAGCTTTCTTT
>TRBD1|15|TRBV10-2|TRBJ1-4|.
CASSGTGGVNEKLFF
TGCGCCAGCAGTGGGACAGGGGGCGTCAATGAAAAACTGTTTTTT
>.|16|TRBV28|TRBJ1-1|few
CASSLEAFGVNTEAFF
TGTGCCAGCAGTCTTGAGGCTTTCGGGGTGAACACTGAAGCTTTCTTT
>.|12|TRBV29-1|TRBJ1-2|.
CSVSDGHHGYTF
TGCAGCGTTTCGGACGGACACCATGGCTACACCTTC
>.|11|TRBV6-6|TRBJ1-1|.
CASNGNGEAFF
TGTGCCAGCAATGGGAACGGTGAAGCTTTCTTT
>.|14|TRBV7-9|TRBJ2-7|.
CASRRAGDHYEQYF
TGTGCCAGCAGGCGGGCTGGGGATCACTACGAGCAGTACTTC
>.|15|TRBV28|TRBJ1-4|few
CASSPRGAANEKLFF
TGTGCCAGCAGCCCGAGGGGGGCGGCTAATGAAAAACTGTTTTTT
>.|11|TRBV6-5|TRBJ2-7|.
CASSNRVEQYF
TGTGCCAGCAGCAACAGGGTTGAGCAGTACTTC
>.|14|TRBV19|TRBJ1-5|.
CASSEQGGNQPQHF
TGTGCCAGTAGTGAACAGGGTGGCAATCAGCCCCAGCATTTT
>.|15|TRBV30|TRBJ1-6|.
CAWSVQAFGSSPLHF
TGTGCCTGGAGTGTACAGGCGTTCGGGAGTTCACCCCTCCACTTT
>TRBD1|18|TRBV5-1|TRBJ2-1|.
CASSPDRRQGSSYNEQFF
TGCGCCAGCAGCCCAGACAGGAGACAGGGTTCCTCCTACAATGAGCAGTTCTTC
>.|17|TRBV9|TRBJ2-1|.
CASSARPGGAGYNEQFF
TGTGCCAGCAGCGCGAGGCCCGGCGGAGCCGGTTACAATGAGCAGTTCTTC
>.|13|TRBV7-6|TRBJ1-4|.
CASRGGPNEKLFF
TGTGCCAGCAGAGGGGGGCCGAATGAAAAACTGTTTTTT
>.|11|TRBV7-9|TRBJ2-7|once
CASSLGNEQYF
TGTGCCAGCAGCTTAGGTAACGAGCAGTACTTC
>.|15|TRBV7-2|TRBJ2-7|.
CASSFSAAGNYEQYF
TGTGCCAGCAGCTTTAGCGCCGCAGGGAACTACGAGCAGTACTTC
>.|15|TRBV7-3|TRBJ1-1|.
CASSLTSGSHTEAFF
TGTGCCAGCAGCTTAACCTCTGGCAGCCACACTGAAGCTTTCTTT
>TRBD2|15|TRBV7-3|TRBJ2-5|.
CASSSKRGAKETQYF
TGTGCCAGCAGCTCCAAGCGGGGCGCGAAAGAGACCCAGTACTTC
>.|17|TRBV5-6|TRBJ2-6|.
CASSLITASSGANVLTF
TGTGCCAGCAGCTTGATAACAGCAAGCTCTGGGGCCAACGTCCTGACTTTC
>.|14|TRBV5-1|TRBJ2-2|.
CASSEQSNTGELFF
TGCGCCAGCAGCGAGCAGTCGAACACCGGGGAGCTGTTTTTT
>.|15|TRBV7-2|TRBJ2-1|.
CASSLAPLVSNEQFF
TGTGCCAGCAGCTTAGCCCCACTAGTCTCCAATGAGCAGTTCTTC